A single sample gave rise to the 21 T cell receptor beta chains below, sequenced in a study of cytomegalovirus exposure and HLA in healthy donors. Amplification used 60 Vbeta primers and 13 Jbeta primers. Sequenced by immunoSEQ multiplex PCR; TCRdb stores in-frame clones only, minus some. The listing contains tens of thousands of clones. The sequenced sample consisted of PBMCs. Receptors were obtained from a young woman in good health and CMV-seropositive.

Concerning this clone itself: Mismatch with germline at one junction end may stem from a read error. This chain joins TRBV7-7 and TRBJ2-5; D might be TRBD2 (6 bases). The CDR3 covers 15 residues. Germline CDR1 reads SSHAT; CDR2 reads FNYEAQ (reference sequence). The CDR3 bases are TGTGCTAGCAGCCATAACCCCCGCGGGGATGAGACCCAGTACTTC. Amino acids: CASSHNPRGDETQYF.

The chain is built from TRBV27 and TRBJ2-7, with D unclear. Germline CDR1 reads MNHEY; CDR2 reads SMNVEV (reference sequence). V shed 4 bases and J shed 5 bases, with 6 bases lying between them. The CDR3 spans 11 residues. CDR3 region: CASSSFHEQYF. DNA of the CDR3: TGTGCCAGCAGTTCTTTCCACGAGCAGTACTTC.

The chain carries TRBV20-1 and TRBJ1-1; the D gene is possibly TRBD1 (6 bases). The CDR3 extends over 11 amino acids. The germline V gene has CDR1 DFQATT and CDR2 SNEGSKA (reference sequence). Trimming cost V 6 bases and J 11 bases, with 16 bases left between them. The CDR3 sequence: CSARSQGKAFF. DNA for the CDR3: TGCAGTGCGCGATCACAGGGCAAGGCTTTCTTT.

CDR3: CASTPSGGARGYTF. The CDR3 nucleotides are TGTGCCAGCACCCCAAGCGGGGGGGCGAGAGGCTACACCTTC. The genes are TRBV6-5 and TRBJ1-2; a possible D gene is TRBD1 (6 bases). V lost 7 bases and J 8 bases, leaving 20 bases between the germline ends. This CDR3 spans 14 amino acids. In germline, CDR1 is MNHEY, CDR2 SVGAGI.

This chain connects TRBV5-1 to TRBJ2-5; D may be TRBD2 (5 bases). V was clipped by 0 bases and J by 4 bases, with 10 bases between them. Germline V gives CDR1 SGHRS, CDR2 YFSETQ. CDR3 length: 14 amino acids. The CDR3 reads CASSLDPRGETQYF. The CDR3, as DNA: TGCGCCAGCAGCTTGGATCCTCGGGGAGAGACCCAGTACTTC.

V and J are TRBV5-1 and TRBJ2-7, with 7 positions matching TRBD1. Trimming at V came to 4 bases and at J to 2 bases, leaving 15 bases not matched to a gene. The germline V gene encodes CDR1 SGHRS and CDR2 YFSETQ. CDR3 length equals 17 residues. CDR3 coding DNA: TGCGCCAGCAGCGGAGGAAGACAGGGCCTAGGAACCTACGAGCAGTACTTC. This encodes CASSGGRQGLGTYEQYF.

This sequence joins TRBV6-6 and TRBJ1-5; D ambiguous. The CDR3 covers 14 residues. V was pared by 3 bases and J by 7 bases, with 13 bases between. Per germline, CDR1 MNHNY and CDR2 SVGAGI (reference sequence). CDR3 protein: CASSYRASGQPQHF. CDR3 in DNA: TGTGCCAGCAGTTATCGGGCTTCGGGGCAGCCCCAGCATTTT.

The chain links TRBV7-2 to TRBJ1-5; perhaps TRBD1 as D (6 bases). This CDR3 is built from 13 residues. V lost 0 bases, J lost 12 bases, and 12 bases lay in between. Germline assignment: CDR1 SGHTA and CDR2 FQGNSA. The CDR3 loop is CASSLAWTEVQHF. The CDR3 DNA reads TGTGCCAGCAGCTTAGCGTGGACAGAGGTCCAGCATTTT.

The CDR3 coding sequence is TGTGCCATTCAGAGGCACGGTAGCAATCAGCCCCAGCATTTT. Translating gives CAIQRHGSNQPQHF. The rearrangement links TRBV6-1 to TRBJ1-5, with unresolved D. Per the germline V gene, CDR1 is MNHNS and CDR2 is SASEGT. Trimming removed 10 bases from V and 0 bases from J, with 13 bases in between. The CDR3 is 14 residues long.

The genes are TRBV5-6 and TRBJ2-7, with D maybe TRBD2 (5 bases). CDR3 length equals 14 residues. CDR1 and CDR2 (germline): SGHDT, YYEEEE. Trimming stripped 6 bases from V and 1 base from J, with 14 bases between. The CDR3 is CASTPGLGSYEQYF. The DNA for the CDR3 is TGTGCCAGCACCCCCGGACTTGGGTCCTACGAGCAGTACTTC. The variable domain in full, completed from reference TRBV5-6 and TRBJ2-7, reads DAGVTQSPTHLIKTRGQQVTLRCSPKSGHDTVSWYQQALGQGPQFIFQYYEEEERQRGNFPDRFSGHQFPNYSSELNVNALLLGDSALYLCASTPGLGSYEQYFGPGTRLTVT.

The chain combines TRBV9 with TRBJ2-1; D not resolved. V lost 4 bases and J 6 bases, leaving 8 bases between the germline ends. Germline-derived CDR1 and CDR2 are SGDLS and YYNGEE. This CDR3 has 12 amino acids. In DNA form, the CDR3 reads TGTGCCAGCAGCCCCGAGTCCAATGAGCAGTTCTTC. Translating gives CASSPESNEQFF.

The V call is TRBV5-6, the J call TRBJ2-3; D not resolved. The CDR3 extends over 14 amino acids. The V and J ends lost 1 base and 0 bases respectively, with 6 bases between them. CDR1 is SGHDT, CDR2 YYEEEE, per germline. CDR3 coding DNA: TGTGCCAGCAGCTTGACAGCTAGCACAGATACGCAGTATTTT. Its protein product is CASSLTASTDTQYF. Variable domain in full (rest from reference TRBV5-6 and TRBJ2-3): DAGVTQSPTHLIKTRGQQVTLRCSPKSGHDTVSWYQQALGQGPQFIFQYYEEEERQRGNFPDRFSGHQFPNYSSELNVNALLLGDSALYLCASSLTASTDTQYFGPGTRLTVL.

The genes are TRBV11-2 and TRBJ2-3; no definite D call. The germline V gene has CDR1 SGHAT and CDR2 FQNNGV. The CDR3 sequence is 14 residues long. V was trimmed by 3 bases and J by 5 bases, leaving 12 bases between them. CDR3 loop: CASSFPPVLDTQYF. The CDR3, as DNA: TGTGCCAGCAGCTTTCCGCCGGTATTAGATACGCAGTATTTT.

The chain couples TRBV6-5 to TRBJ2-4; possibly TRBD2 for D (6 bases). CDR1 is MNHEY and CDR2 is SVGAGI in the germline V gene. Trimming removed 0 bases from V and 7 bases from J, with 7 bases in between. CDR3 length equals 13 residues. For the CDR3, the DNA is TGTGCCAGCAGTTACTCCAGCGGGAACATTCAGTACTTC. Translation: CASSYSSGNIQYF.

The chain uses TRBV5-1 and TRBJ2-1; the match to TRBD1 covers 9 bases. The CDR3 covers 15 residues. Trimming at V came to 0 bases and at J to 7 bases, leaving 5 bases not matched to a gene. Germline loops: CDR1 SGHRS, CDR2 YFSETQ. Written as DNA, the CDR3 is TGCGCCAGCAGCTTGGAGGGACAGGGTGGGAATGAGCAGTTCTTC. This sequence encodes CASSLEGQGGNEQFF. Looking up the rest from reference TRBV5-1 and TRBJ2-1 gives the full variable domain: KAGVTQTPRYLIKTRGQQVTLSCSPISGHRSVSWYQQTPGQGLQFLFEYFSETQRNKGNFPGRFSGRQFSNSRSEMNVSTLELGDSALYLCASSLEGQGGNEQFFGPGTRLTVL.

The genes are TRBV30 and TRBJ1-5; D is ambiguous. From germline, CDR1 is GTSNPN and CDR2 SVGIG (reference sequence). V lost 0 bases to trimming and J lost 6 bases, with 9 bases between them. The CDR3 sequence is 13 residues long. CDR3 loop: CAWSVTGSQPQHF. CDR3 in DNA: TGTGCCTGGAGTGTAACGGGAAGTCAGCCCCAGCATTTT.

CDR3 residues: CASSIQAGAIQETQYF. The CDR3 region has the DNA TGTGCCAGCAGCATTCAAGCGGGGGCCATTCAAGAGACCCAGTACTTC. This rearrangement joins TRBV5-5 to TRBJ2-5; TRBD2 aligns across 8 bases. This CDR3 is built from 16 residues. The germline CDR1 and CDR2 sequences are SGHKS and YYEKEE (reference sequence). V was clipped by 4 bases and J by 2 bases; unmatched bases: 10. The whole variable domain, filled in from reference TRBV5-5 and TRBJ2-5, reads DAGVTQSPTHLIKTRGQQVTLRCSPISGHKSVSWYQQVLGQGPQFIFQYYEKEERGRGNFPDRFSARQFPNYSSELNVNALLLGDSALYLCASSIQAGAIQETQYFGPGTRLLVL.

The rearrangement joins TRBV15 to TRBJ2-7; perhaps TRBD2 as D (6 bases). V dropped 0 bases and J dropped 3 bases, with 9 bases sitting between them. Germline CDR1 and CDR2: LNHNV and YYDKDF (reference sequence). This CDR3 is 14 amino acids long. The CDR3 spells CATSRDGRFYEQYF. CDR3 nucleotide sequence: TGTGCCACCAGCAGAGATGGGAGGTTCTACGAGCAGTACTTC. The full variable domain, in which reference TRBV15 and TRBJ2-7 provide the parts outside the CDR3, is DAMVIQNPRYQVTQFGKPVTLSCSQTLNHNVMYWYQQKSSQAPKLLFHYYDKDFNNEADTPDNFQSRRPNTSFCFLDIRSPGLGDTAMYLCATSRDGRFYEQYFGPGTRLTVT.

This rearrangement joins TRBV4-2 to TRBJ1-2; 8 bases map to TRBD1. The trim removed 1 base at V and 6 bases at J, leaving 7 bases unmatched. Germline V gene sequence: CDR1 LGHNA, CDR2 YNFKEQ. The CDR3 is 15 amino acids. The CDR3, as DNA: TGTGCCAGCAGCCAAGGGAGGGCCAGGGGGCATGGCTACACCTTC. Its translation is CASSQGRARGHGYTF.

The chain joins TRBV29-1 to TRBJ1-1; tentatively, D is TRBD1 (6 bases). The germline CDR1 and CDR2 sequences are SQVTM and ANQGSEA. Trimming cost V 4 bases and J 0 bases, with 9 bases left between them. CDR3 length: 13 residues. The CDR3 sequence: CSVVGGVNTEAFF. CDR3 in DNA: TGCAGCGTTGTAGGGGGAGTGAACACTGAAGCTTTCTTT.

The CDR3 bases are TGTGCCAGCAGCCCGAGGTTTAGCGGGGGATACAATGAGCAGTTCTTC. This encodes CASSPRFSGGYNEQFF. The chain employs TRBV7-8 and TRBJ2-1, with TRBD2 matching 9 bases. In germline, CDR1 is SGHVS, CDR2 FQNEAQ. V shed 5 bases and J 4 bases; nucleotides not matched to a gene: 9. CDR3 length equals 16 residues. Full variable domain (remainder filled in from reference TRBV7-8 and TRBJ2-1): GAGVSQSPRYKVAKRGQDVALRCDPISGHVSLFWYQQALGQGPEFLTYFQNEAQLDKSGLPSDRFFAERPEGSVSTLKIQRTQQEDSAVYLCASSPRFSGGYNEQFFGPGTRLTVL.